This entry concerns a single T cell receptor beta chain. Its antigen is undetermined. The germline V gene encodes CDR1 SGHTA and CDR2 FQGTGA. V was clipped by 2 bases and J by 6 bases; unmatched bases: 4. The CDR3 runs to 14 residues. The sample belongs to a study of shared clonotypes between healthy human individuals. Healthy HIV-negative adults with no recent acute infections or vaccinations were recruited as donors. Per the study methods: For the immunoSEQ data, sequences were junction-only without quality scores, so filtering differed. Data came from immunoSEQ multiplex PCR; TCRdb stores just in-frame clones and leaves some out. From that table come the V and J calls and clone size; the DNA was used to work out D and trimming. This table holds 1,400,000 or so clones, approximately 98.5% found once. Study-level findings and limits: Clonotypes shared by all four donors outscored non-shared clonotypes in generation probability. Larger richness was generally estimated for naive than memory subsets.

This receptor was obtained from a man aged 30 to 39 in good health. The gene calls are TRBV7-3 and TRBJ2-3; 8 bases are a match to TRBD2. Sequencing was performed on naive CD4+ T cells sorted from blood. Subset in this sample: CD45RA+ positively selected. CDR3 region: CASSLRPSGDTQYF. The CDR3 nucleotides are TGTGCCAGCAGCTTACGTCCTAGCGGGGATACGCAGTATTTT.